Listed below are T cell receptor beta chains from one sample, sequenced in a study of blood T cell repertoires in COVID-19. TCRdb's copy holds only in-frame clones and misses some; the assay was immunoSEQ multiplex PCR. Here the sample spans roughly 250,000 clones, 85% to 90% being singletons. The sequenced sample consisted of PBMCs or T cells enriched from blood (not recorded which). The source is a man between 50 and 59 years old who had been exposed to COVID-19. Each CDR3 is given without its conserved first and last residue. The order of the fields is J gene, D gene, V gene, CDR3 protein. D genes are given only for firm matches.

TRBJ1-1 . TRBV7-9 ASSLSRGSNTEAF
TRBJ1-1 . TRBV11-3 ASSQGTEAF
TRBJ2-1 TRBD2 TRBV18 ASSPTAGGPEDEQF
TRBJ1-4 . TRBV28 ASSLRDSPFDKLF
TRBJ1-5 . TRBV2 ASSEFLRGSNQPQH
TRBJ1-2 . TRBV28 ASSLGLAYYGYT
TRBJ1-1 TRBD1 TRBV9 ASSVKGATEAF
TRBJ1-4 TRBD1 TRBV28 ASSQGQGGEKLF
TRBJ2-1 TRBD2 TRBV10-2 ASSEPSTGGPDEQF
TRBJ1-1 . TRBV7-6 ASSLGGQRKNTEAF
TRBJ2-1 TRBD2 TRBV27 ASSYTGWLAVYNEQF
TRBJ2-1 TRBD1 TRBV5-1 ASSLGDSENNEQF
TRBJ1-6 TRBD1 TRBV3-1/TRBV3-2 ASSGRQGVWTYNSPLH
TRBJ2-1 TRBD2 TRBV7-9 ASSYPGERGGREQF
TRBJ2-2 . TRBV7-9 ASSASNTGELF
TRBJ2-1 TRBD2 TRBV2 ASSVELAAYGEQF
TRBJ1-6 TRBD1 TRBV18 ASSPGTVDNSPLH
TRBJ2-5 TRBD2 TRBV5-1 ASSPEWGGQETQY
TRBJ1-2 . TRBV19 ASSVYRINYGYT
TRBJ1-5 TRBD1 TRBV7-9 ASSLAAWGQRDQPQH
TRBJ2-1 TRBD2 TRBV5-1 ASSLGGSGSYNEQF
TRBJ2-7 TRBD2 TRBV5-1 ASSLDPSGGPSSYEQY
TRBJ2-3 . TRBV7-2 ASSLVSGGIDTQY
TRBJ1-2 . TRBV24-1 ATSFVENRVDYGYT
TRBJ1-2 . TRBV10-3 AISEVGARDYGYT
TRBJ2-1 TRBD2 TRBV24-1 ATSDFSGGAYNEQF
TRBJ1-5 TRBD1 TRBV10-3 AISEEGAVGQPQH
TRBJ2-3 TRBD2 TRBV5-1 ASSSAGAGTDTQY
TRBJ1-1 . TRBV15 ATSRDQDTEAF
TRBJ2-3 . TRBV10-1 ASSEDRKLTQY
TRBJ1-1 . TRBV9 ASSVGVMNTEAF
TRBJ1-1 . TRBV29-1 SVCLTMNTEAF
TRBJ2-7 TRBD1 TRBV11-2 ASSSSRGSLYEQY
TRBJ2-7 TRBD1 TRBV12-3/TRBV12-4 ASSGDRGYEQY
TRBJ2-1 . TRBV28 ASRGAWDPGNEQF
TRBJ2-1 . TRBV6-1 ASSEGLAGRQF
TRBJ2-5 TRBD1 TRBV11-2 ASSLTGETQY
TRBJ2-1 . TRBV6-5 ASSYSSNEQF
TRBJ1-1 . TRBV30 AWKNSLNTEAF
TRBJ2-7 TRBD2 TRBV7-8 ASSLTGGGSSYEQY
TRBJ1-3 . TRBV7-3 ASSLDGEDTIY
TRBJ1-2 TRBD1 TRBV18 ASSPPTGTGRGYT